This entry lists 18 T cell receptor beta chains sequenced from one sample in a study of blood T cell repertoires in COVID-19. TCRdb's copy holds only in-frame clones and misses some; the assay was immunoSEQ multiplex PCR. The table lists roughly 230,000 clones, roughly 85% of them singletons. The sequencing sample was made of peripheral blood. The source is a man aged 45-60 years with COVID-19, enrolled during active disease.

The chain recombines TRBV6-1 with TRBJ1-5; no firm D call. Trimming pared 1 base from V and 0 bases from J, leaving 10 bases between. The germline gives CDR1 MNHNS, CDR2 SASEGT. The CDR3 is 16 amino acids. The CDR3 DNA is TGTGCCAGCAGTGAAGGTCCGAGGAATAGCAATCAGCCCCAGCATTTT. Translation: CASSEGPRNSNQPQHF.

The gene calls are TRBV7-9 and TRBJ2-5, with D possibly TRBD1 on 6 matching bases. CDR3 length: 17 residues. Germline V gene data show CDR1 as SEHNR and CDR2 as FQNEAQ (reference sequence). With 5 bases removed from V and 4 bases from J, the gap between germline ends came to 23 bases. CDR3 protein: CASSRGVGAGLGETQYF. CDR3 DNA: TGTGCCAGCAGCCGAGGGGTGGGGGCAGGCTTGGGAGAGACCCAGTACTTC. The entire variable domain, with the rest obtained from reference TRBV7-9 and TRBJ2-5, is as follows: DTGVSQNPRHKITKRGQNVTFRCDPISEHNRLYWYRQTLGQGPEFLTYFQNEAQLEKSRLLSDRFSAERPKGSFSTLEIQRTEQGDSAMYLCASSRGVGAGLGETQYFGPGTRLLVL.

V gene TRBV19 combines with J gene TRBJ2-1, with unresolved D. Germline values: CDR1 LNHDA, CDR2 SQIVND (reference sequence). With 3 bases removed from V and 3 bases from J, the gap between germline ends came to 9 bases. The CDR3 consists of 14 residues. Written as DNA, the CDR3 is TGTGCCAGTAGTATCCCAGGCAACTACAATGAGCAGTTCTTC. Translation: CASSIPGNYNEQFF.

This clone was detected only once. V gene TRBV30 combines with J gene TRBJ2-7; D is possibly TRBD2 (5 bases). Trimming stripped 1 base from V and 5 bases from J, with 15 bases between. Germline V gene lookup returns CDR1 GTSNPN and CDR2 SVGIG (reference sequence). The length of the CDR3 is 14 residues. CDR3 nucleotides: TGTGCCTGGAGTGCGTTGGGAGTTTCAGACGAGCAGTACTTC. Protein product: CAWSALGVSDEQYF.

This sequence joins TRBV3-1 (or the pseudogene TRBV3-2) and TRBJ1-6; the D is unclear. The V gene's germline CDR1 is LGHDT and CDR2 YNNKEL (reference sequence). The CDR3 contains 15 residues. Trimming removed 1 base at V and 4 bases at J, with 8 bases between. CDR3: CASSQGSHYNSPLHF. Here the CDR3 DNA reads TGTGCCAGCAGCCAAGGATCACATTATAATTCACCCCTCCACTTT.

The chain carries TRBV28 and TRBJ2-7; TRBD2 aligns across 10 bases. This CDR3 has 15 residues. Trimming cost V 6 bases and J 5 bases; bases outside gene matches: 10. CDR1 MDHEN and CDR2 SYDVKM come from the germline V gene. The CDR3 reads CASRERAGGKDEQYF. DNA for the CDR3: TGTGCCAGCAGAGAAAGAGCGGGGGGGAAAGACGAGCAGTACTTC.

V gene TRBV7-3 combines with J gene TRBJ2-3, with TRBD2 matching 10 bases. Losses at the gene ends were 4 bases for V and 1 base for J; bases not matched to a gene: 2. The CDR3 sequence is 15 residues long. CDR1 and CDR2 from the germline V gene are SGHTA and FQGTGA. CDR3 coding DNA: TGTGCCAGCAGCTATAGCGGGGGGCGCACAGATACGCAGTATTTT. Its protein is CASSYSGGRTDTQYF.

V usage is TRBV4-2 and J usage is TRBJ1-6, with 7 positions matching TRBD1. Germline values: CDR1 LGHNA, CDR2 YNFKEQ. With V trimmed by 1 base and J by 10 bases, 4 bases remained unmatched. CDR3 length: 14 residues. In DNA, the CDR3 is TGTGCCAGCAGCCAAGGACAGGGAGGCTCACCCCTCCACTTT. This gives the protein CASSQGQGGSPLHF.

The chain links TRBV19 to TRBJ2-1; possibly TRBD2 for D (6 bases). CDR1 is LNHDA, CDR2 SQIVND, per germline (reference sequence). Trimming cost V 5 bases and J 2 bases, with 16 bases left between them. CDR3 length: 16 amino acids. The CDR3: CASSPPLANPYNEQFF. The CDR3, as DNA: TGTGCCAGTAGTCCGCCCCTAGCGAATCCCTACAATGAGCAGTTCTTC.

The chain has TRBV27 and TRBJ1-5; 8 bases map to TRBD1. The CDR3 contains 14 residues. Trimming removed 5 bases from V and 5 bases from J; junction bases left unmatched: 5. Germline CDR1 MNHEY, CDR2 SMNVEV (reference sequence). DNA for the CDR3: TGTGCCAGCAGTAGCAGGGGGCTACATCAGCCCCAGCATTTT. As protein: CASSSRGLHQPQHF.

The J gene is TRBJ2-1, the V gene TRBV6-1; 8 nucleotides line up with TRBD2. V shed 2 bases and J 4 bases; nucleotides not matched to a gene: 4. CDR1 and CDR2 (germline): MNHNS, SASEGT. The CDR3 spans 15 residues. CDR3 residues: CASSESGGGYNEQFF. The CDR3, as DNA: TGTGCCAGCAGTGAAAGCGGCGGGGGGTACAATGAGCAGTTCTTC.

This clone was seen just once. The chain uses TRBV5-4 and TRBJ1-3; 7 bases align to TRBD1. The trim removed 4 bases at V and 1 base at J, leaving 2 bases unmatched. Germline CDR1 is SGHNT and CDR2 is YYREEE (reference sequence). The CDR3 consists of 14 residues. The DNA for the CDR3 is TGTGCCAGCAGCCTGACAGGGTCTGGAAACACCATATATTTT. Translating it yields CASSLTGSGNTIYF.

This clone has just one count. V gene TRBV30 combines with J gene TRBJ1-2, with 12 bases lining up with TRBD1. Germline V lookup: CDR1 GTSNPN, CDR2 SVGIG (reference sequence). V lost 2 bases, J lost 11 bases, and 3 bases stayed unmatched. The CDR3 sequence is 12 residues long. In DNA, the CDR3 is TGTGCCTGGAGTCCGGGACAGGGGGCATACACCTTC. It specifies CAWSPGQGAYTF. Filled out from reference TRBV30 and TRBJ1-2, the complete variable domain reads SQTIHQWPATLVQPVGSPLSLECTVEGTSNPNLYWYRQAAGRGLQLLFYSVGIGQISSEVPQNLSASRPQDRQFILSSKKLLLSDSGFYLCAWSPGQGAYTFGSGTRLTVV.

This clone was counted a single time. This chain joins TRBV7-2 and TRBJ1-2; 9 bases are shared with TRBD1. This CDR3 region has 14 residues. Trimming took 5 bases from V and 6 from J; bases not matched to a gene: 7. CDR1 SGHTA and CDR2 FQGNSA come from the germline V gene. In nucleotides, the CDR3 is TGTGCCAGCAGCACCCGACAGGGGGAGGATGGCTACACCTTC. The encoded protein is CASSTRQGEDGYTF.

The chain is built from TRBV3-1 (or the pseudogene TRBV3-2) and TRBJ2-1; D may be TRBD2 (6 bases). From germline, CDR1 is LGHDT and CDR2 YNNKEL (reference sequence). V lost 5 bases to trimming and J lost 1 base, with 18 bases between them. This CDR3 has 17 residues. The DNA of the CDR3 is TGTGCCAGCAGCGGAGGGACCGCCGTTTCATCCTACAATGAGCAGTTCTTC. Its translation: CASSGGTAVSSYNEQFF.

The gene calls are TRBV13 and TRBJ2-1, with 7 positions matching TRBD2. J gave up 0 bases and V 5 bases, and 1 base lay outside the gene matches. Germline lookup yields CDR1 PRHDT and CDR2 FYEKMQ (reference sequence). The CDR3 is 14 residues long. The CDR3 protein is CASSGGSSYNEQFF. CDR3 DNA sequence: TGTGCCAGCAGCGGCGGGAGCTCCTACAATGAGCAGTTCTTC. Full variable domain (outside the CDR3, taken from reference TRBV13 and TRBJ2-1): AAGVIQSPRHLIKEKRETATLKCYPIPRHDTVYWYQQGPGQDPQFLISFYEKMQSDKGSIPDRFSAQQFSDYHSELNMSSLELGDSALYFCASSGGSSYNEQFFGPGTRLTVL.

This clone appeared once. The chain has TRBV7-2 and TRBJ2-7; D may be TRBD1 (6 bases). V dropped 7 bases and J dropped 4 bases, with 20 bases sitting between them. Germline assignment: CDR1 SGHTA and CDR2 FQGNSA. This CDR3 comprises 15 residues. The CDR3 DNA sequence: TGTGCCAGCACCCTAAACCCGGGACAAGGTTACGAGCAGTACTTC. Translated: CASTLNPGQGYEQYF. Complete variable domain (other parts from reference TRBV7-2 and TRBJ2-7): GAGVSQSPSNKVTEKGKDVELRCDPISGHTALYWYRQSLGQGLEFLIYFQGNSAPDKSGLPSDRFSAERTGGSVSTLTIQRTQQEDSAVYLCASTLNPGQGYEQYFGPGTRLTVT.

The rearrangement links TRBV4-2 to TRBJ2-2; 7 bases match TRBD2. Germline V gene sequence: CDR1 LGHNA, CDR2 YNFKEQ. This CDR3 has 16 residues. The junction had 8 bases not matched to a gene; V was cut back by 4 bases and J by 3 bases. In nucleotides, the CDR3 is TGTGCCAGCAGCCCCCGCGGGCTAGCGGACACCGGGGAGCTGTTTTTT. Translation gives CASSPRGLADTGELFF.